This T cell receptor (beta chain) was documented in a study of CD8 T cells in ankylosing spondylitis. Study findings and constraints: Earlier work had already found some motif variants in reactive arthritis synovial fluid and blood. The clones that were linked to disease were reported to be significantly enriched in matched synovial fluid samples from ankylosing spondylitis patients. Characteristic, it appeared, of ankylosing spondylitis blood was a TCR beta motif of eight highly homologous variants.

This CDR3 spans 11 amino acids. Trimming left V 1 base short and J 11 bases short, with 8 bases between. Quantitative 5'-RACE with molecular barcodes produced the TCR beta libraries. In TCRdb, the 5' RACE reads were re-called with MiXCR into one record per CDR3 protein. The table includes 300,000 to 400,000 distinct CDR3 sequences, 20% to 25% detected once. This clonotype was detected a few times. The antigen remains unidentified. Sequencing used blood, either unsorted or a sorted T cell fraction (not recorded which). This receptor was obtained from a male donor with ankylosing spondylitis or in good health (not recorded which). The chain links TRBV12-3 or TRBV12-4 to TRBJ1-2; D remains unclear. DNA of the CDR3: TGTGCCAGCAGTTTAGGGATGGGTTACACCTTC. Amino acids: CASSLGMGYTF.